This passage covers 29 T cell receptor beta chains from one sample sequenced in a study of cytomegalovirus exposure and HLA in healthy donors. Assay: immunoSEQ multiplex PCR; the TCRdb copy retains only in-frame clones and omits some. The table records about 340,000 clones, 80% to 90% of them present only once. The sequenced sample was PBMCs. The origin of the receptors is a woman between 18 and 30 years old in good health and CMV-seronegative.

The V call is TRBV29-1, the J call TRBJ1-3, with 7 nucleotides matching TRBD1. The CDR3 is 13 residues long. Germline-derived CDR1 and CDR2 are SQVTM and ANQGSEA. The trim removed 5 bases at V and 1 base at J, leaving 2 bases unmatched. The CDR3 sequence: CSVQQGSGNTIYF. CDR3 in DNA: TGCAGCGTTCAACAGGGGTCTGGAAACACCATATATTTT.

The chain links TRBV29-1 to TRBJ2-6; TRBD1 matches 9 bases. J gave up 0 bases and V 6 bases, and 6 bases lay outside the gene matches. The CDR3 covers 16 residues. Germline loops: CDR1 SQVTM, CDR2 ANQGSEA. The CDR3 DNA sequence: TGCAGCGTCGCCGGGACAGGGACCTCTGGGGCCAACGTCCTGACTTTC. This encodes CSVAGTGTSGANVLTF.

This clone was found a few times. This sequence joins TRBV7-2 and TRBJ2-1, with 7 bases identical to TRBD2. Germline V lookup: CDR1 SGHTA, CDR2 FQGNSA. The trim removed 5 bases at V and 3 bases at J, leaving 10 bases unmatched. CDR3 length: 16 residues. The CDR3 DNA is TGTGCCAGCAGCGGGGCTAGCGGAGCCTTCTACAATGAGCAGTTCTTC. Its protein product is CASSGASGAFYNEQFF.

The rearrangement links TRBV6-5 to TRBJ2-1; 10 bases map to TRBD1. After removal of 7 bases from V and 10 bases from J, the junction contained 7 bases not matched to a gene. The CDR3 is 13 residues long. Germline V gene lookup returns CDR1 MNHEY and CDR2 SVGAGI. The DNA of the CDR3 is TGTGCCAGCACCGGGACAGGGGTTTACGAGCAGTTCTTC. Its protein product is CASTGTGVYEQFF.

This chain links TRBV29-1 with TRBJ2-7, with a tentative D call TRBD1 (6 bases). Trimming left V 0 bases short and J 7 bases short, with 19 bases between. The germline V gene has CDR1 SQVTM and CDR2 ANQGSEA. The CDR3 runs 15 residues. CDR3 in DNA: TGCAGCGTTGAAGATGGGGCAGGGGCGCAAATGGAGCAGTACTTC. As protein: CSVEDGAGAQMEQYF.

V is TRBV6-5 and J is TRBJ2-7; 7 bases are shared with TRBD1. Per the germline V gene, CDR1 is MNHEY and CDR2 is SVGAGI. J gave up 1 base and V 2 bases, and 2 bases lay outside the gene matches. CDR3 length: 14 amino acids. In nucleotides, the CDR3 is TGTGCCAGCAGTTACGAGGGGGCATCCTACGAGCAGTACTTC. This sequence encodes CASSYEGASYEQYF.

The J gene is TRBJ2-1, the V gene TRBV29-1, with 7 bases lining up with TRBD2. Germline values: CDR1 SQVTM, CDR2 ANQGSEA. The CDR3 is made up of 13 amino acids. The ends lost 6 bases at V and 7 bases at J; junction bases unmatched: 9. This CDR3 is CSVGGNSPNEQFF. CDR3 sequence (DNA): TGCAGCGTGGGAGGGAATTCGCCGAATGAGCAGTTCTTC.

The rearrangement uses TRBV6-5 and TRBJ2-1; TRBD2 aligns across 10 bases. CDR1 is MNHEY and CDR2 is SVGAGI in the germline V gene. V trimming: 6 bases; J trimming: 2 bases; junction bases outside the gene matches: 4. The CDR3 runs 15 residues. CDR3: CASSLGLAAYNEQFF. In nucleotides, the CDR3 is TGTGCCAGCAGCCTAGGACTAGCGGCCTACAATGAGCAGTTCTTC.

The chain combines TRBV18 with TRBJ1-1, with D possibly TRBD1 on 6 matching bases. Germline CDR1 is KGHSH and CDR2 is LQKENI. Trimming removed 1 base at V and 2 bases at J, with 14 bases between. CDR3 length equals 16 residues. CDR3 residues: CASSPRGGTSNTEAFF. For the CDR3, the DNA is TGTGCCAGCTCACCACGTGGGGGCACTTCAAACACTGAAGCTTTCTTT.

This chain links TRBV4-1 with TRBJ2-7; 8 bases are shared with TRBD2. V was clipped by 1 base and J by 0 bases; unmatched bases: 11. The CDR3 totals 18 residues. Germline assignment: CDR1 MGHRA and CDR2 YSYEKL. For the CDR3, the DNA is TGCGCCAGCAGCCAAGTTATAAAAACGGGGGGGAGCTCCTACGAGCAGTACTTC. Translation: CASSQVIKTGGSSYEQYF.

V usage is TRBV7-9 and J usage is TRBJ2-7, with TRBD2 matching over 12 bases. Germline V gene lookup returns CDR1 SEHNR and CDR2 FQNEAQ (reference sequence). The V segment lost 4 bases and the J segment 6 bases; nucleotides outside the gene matches: 1. This CDR3 has 13 amino acids. The DNA of the CDR3 is TGTGCCAGCAGCTCGGGACTAGCGGGCGAGCAGTACTTC. Its protein is CASSSGLAGEQYF.

J is TRBJ1-1 and V is TRBV19; D is unresolved. Trimming shortened V by 8 bases and J by 0 bases, and 13 bases separated the two germline ends. Germline V gene lookup returns CDR1 LNHDA and CDR2 SQIVND (reference sequence). The CDR3 runs 14 residues. CDR3 protein: CASLEGSMNTEAFF. In DNA form, the CDR3 reads TGTGCCAGTTTGGAGGGTTCCATGAACACTGAAGCTTTCTTT.

This clone showed up just a few times. This sequence joins TRBV28 and TRBJ2-5; 7 positions agree with TRBD2. The germline V gene has CDR1 MDHEN and CDR2 SYDVKM. The CDR3 covers 12 residues. Unmatched junction bases numbered 5, after V lost 10 bases and J lost 3 bases. The CDR3 loop is CAISSGEETQYF. CDR3 in DNA: TGTGCCATCTCGAGCGGGGAAGAGACCCAGTACTTC.

J is TRBJ2-1 and V is TRBV27; TRBD2 agrees at 14 bases. From germline, CDR1 is MNHEY and CDR2 SMNVEV (reference sequence). V gave up 4 bases and J gave up 7 bases; unmatched junction bases: 3. The CDR3 contains 15 residues. CDR3 residues: CASSSGTSGRNEQFF. Here the CDR3 DNA reads TGTGCCAGCAGTTCCGGGACTAGCGGGAGAAATGAGCAGTTCTTC.

The rearrangement joins TRBV28 to TRBJ1-1, with 7 nucleotides matching TRBD1. V was pared by 4 bases and J by 4 bases, with 9 bases of the junction left unmatched. Germline values: CDR1 MDHEN, CDR2 SYDVKM. This CDR3 contains 15 residues. The chain's CDR3 is CASSSVAGGVTEAFF. CDR3 bases: TGTGCCAGCAGTTCCGTCGCAGGGGGTGTCACTGAAGCTTTCTTT.

This clone was seen more than once but under ten times. An end of the junction differs from the germline gene, which may be a read error. The chain uses TRBV5-1 and TRBJ2-5, with D possibly TRBD1 on 5 matching bases. The CDR3 covers 15 residues. CDR1 is SGHRS, CDR2 YFSETQ, per germline. The CDR3 sequence is CASTLPAGHEETQYF. The CDR3 nucleotides read TGTGCCAGCACCCTGCCAGCAGGGCATGAAGAGACCCAGTACTTC.

This sequence joins TRBV5-1 and TRBJ1-4, with D tentatively TRBD1 (5 bases). The length of the CDR3 is 18 residues. Trimming took 4 bases from V and 4 from J, leaving 23 bases between them. CDR1 is SGHRS and CDR2 is YFSETQ in the germline V gene. Here the CDR3 DNA reads TGCGCCAGCAGCCTCAGGGCCGACCCGCTCTCATATAATGAAAAACTGTTTTTT. It yields the protein CASSLRADPLSYNEKLFF.

The rearrangement joins TRBV28 to TRBJ2-7, with a possible D match to TRBD2 (5 bases). V was pared by 1 base and J by 5 bases, with 18 bases between. The germline V gene has CDR1 MDHEN and CDR2 SYDVKM. The CDR3 has 16 residues. The CDR3 nucleotides are TGTGCCAGCAGTTTATCCCAACTAACAACCGGGGACGAGCAGTACTTC. This encodes CASSLSQLTTGDEQYF.

The chain combines TRBV5-1 with TRBJ2-7; TRBD1 agrees at 8 bases. This CDR3 spans 13 amino acids. CDR1 SGHRS and CDR2 YFSETQ come from the germline V gene. The ends lost 7 bases at V and 2 bases at J; junction bases unmatched: 5. The CDR3 region has the DNA TGCGCCAGCCGGACAGGGAGTACCTACGAGCAGTACTTC. It translates to CASRTGSTYEQYF.

The chain recombines TRBV7-2 with TRBJ1-5, with 7 positions matching TRBD1. V was clipped by 6 bases and J by 1 base; unmatched bases: 6. Germline V lookup: CDR1 SGHTA, CDR2 FQGNSA. There are 15 residues in the CDR3. The CDR3 nucleotides are TGTGCCAGCAGAAGGGGGCGCGTAAGCAATCAGCCCCAGCATTTT. Encoded protein: CASRRGRVSNQPQHF. The complete variable domain, with remaining parts taken from reference TRBV7-2 and TRBJ1-5, reads GAGVSQSPSNKVTEKGKDVELRCDPISGHTALYWYRQSLGQGLEFLIYFQGNSAPDKSGLPSDRFSAERTGGSVSTLTIQRTQQEDSAVYLCASRRGRVSNQPQHFGDGTRLSIL.

V is TRBV28 and J is TRBJ1-4; TRBD1 matches 9 bases. The ends lost 5 bases at V and 5 bases at J; junction bases unmatched: 6. Per the germline V gene, CDR1 is MDHEN and CDR2 is SYDVKM. This CDR3 contains 15 residues. In DNA form, the CDR3 reads TGTGCCAGCAGTCCCTACAGGGGGCTGAATGAAAAACTGTTTTTT. Its protein product is CASSPYRGLNEKLFF.

V usage is TRBV27 and J usage is TRBJ2-7, with D maybe TRBD2 (6 bases). CDR1 and CDR2 (germline): MNHEY, SMNVEV (reference sequence). The CDR3 length is 14 residues. V dropped 3 bases and J dropped 2 bases, with 11 bases sitting between them. The CDR3 bases are TGTGCCAGCAGTTTCGCGGGACCGACCTACGAGCAGTACTTC. Protein sequence: CASSFAGPTYEQYF.

The rearrangement joins TRBV10-3 to TRBJ2-2; D is unclear. Germline lookup yields CDR1 ENHRY and CDR2 SYGVKD. This CDR3 is 13 amino acids long. With 10 bases removed from V and 0 bases from J, the gap between germline ends came to 9 bases. The CDR3 loop is CATQESNTGELFF. DNA of the CDR3: TGTGCCACACAAGAATCGAACACCGGGGAGCTGTTTTTT.

This chain links TRBV6-5 with TRBJ1-2; possible D gene TRBD1, 5 bases. Germline CDR1 and CDR2: MNHEY and SVGAGI. V was trimmed by 6 bases and J by 4 bases, leaving 12 bases between them. This CDR3 contains 13 residues. The CDR3 loop is CASRNGGTYGYTF. In DNA, the CDR3 is TGTGCCAGCAGGAACGGGGGGACCTATGGCTACACCTTC.

This clone has a handful of counts. V is TRBV13 and J is TRBJ2-7, with a weak D call TRBD1 (6 bases). The CDR3 spans 13 residues. V lost 5 bases and J lost 6, with 14 bases in between. Germline lookup yields CDR1 PRHDT and CDR2 FYEKMQ (reference sequence). DNA for the CDR3: TGTGCCAGCAGCAGCCGACAGGCTCCCGAGCAGTACTTC. Translated, it gives CASSSRQAPEQYF.

The chain is built from TRBV4-3 and TRBJ1-2, with 10 bases lining up with TRBD1. The germline V gene encodes CDR1 LGHNA and CDR2 YSLEER. The V segment lost 0 bases and the J segment 0 bases; nucleotides outside the gene matches: 1. CDR3 length: 16 amino acids. Here the CDR3 reads CASSQDGTGANYGYTF. The CDR3 nucleotides are TGCGCCAGCAGCCAAGATGGGACAGGGGCTAACTATGGCTACACCTTC.

V gene TRBV9 combines with J gene TRBJ2-4; TRBD1 matches at 7 bases. Trimming cost V 4 bases and J 13 bases; bases outside gene matches: 17. Germline-derived CDR1 and CDR2 are SGDLS and YYNGEE. CDR3 length: 15 residues. The CDR3 spells CASSLGTEPTQNQYF. The CDR3 nucleotides read TGTGCCAGCAGCCTCGGGACAGAACCAACCCAGAACCAGTACTTC.

The genes are TRBV28 and TRBJ2-7; no clear D gene. The CDR3 sequence is 13 residues long. CDR1 MDHEN and CDR2 SYDVKM come from the germline V gene. Between the trimmed V and J ends, which lost 5 bases and 6 bases, there was a span of 14 bases. Written as DNA, the CDR3 is TGTGCCAGCAGTCCACTCACTCTGATCGAGCAGTACTTC. Translating gives CASSPLTLIEQYF. Looking up the rest from reference TRBV28 and TRBJ2-7 gives the full variable domain: DVKVTQSSRYLVKRTGEKVFLECVQDMDHENMFWYRQDPGLGLRLIYFSYDVKMKEKGDIPEGYSVSREKKERFSLILESASTNQTSMYLCASSPLTLIEQYFGPGTRLTVT.

This chain connects TRBV6-5 to TRBJ1-1; 9 bases agree with TRBD1. The CDR3 consists of 12 residues. Germline assignment: CDR1 MNHEY and CDR2 SVGAGI. Unmatched junction bases numbered 7, after V lost 4 bases and J lost 13 bases. The CDR3 is CASSSRTGEDFF. The DNA for the CDR3 is TGTGCCAGCAGTTCCCGGACAGGGGAGGATTTCTTT.